The 5 T cell receptor beta chains given below trace back to one sample, sequenced in a study of T cell responses to AZD1222 COVID-19 vaccine. The protocol was immunoSEQ multiplex PCR, while the TCRdb copy is restricted to in-frame clones and leaves out a portion. The sample holds about 92,000 clones, 70% to 90% seen once. The sample was peripheral blood, taken on day 0 of AZD1222 vaccination. Receptors were obtained from an adult in good health.

Here the CDR3 reads CASSPGLAGTYEQYF. DNA of the CDR3: TGTGCCAGCAGTCCGGGACTAGCGGGAACCTACGAGCAGTACTTC. V and J are TRBV28 and TRBJ2-7; 13 bases agree with TRBD2. V gave up 5 bases and J gave up 2 bases; unmatched junction bases: 3. CDR1 and CDR2 (germline): MDHEN, SYDVKM. The CDR3 loop spans 15 amino acids.

The rearrangement joins TRBV29-1 to TRBJ2-3, with 11 positions matching TRBD2. The CDR3 has 15 amino acids. Germline V CDR1 and CDR2: SQVTM, ANQGSEA. V gave up 1 base and J gave up 1 base; unmatched junction bases: 1. The CDR3 region is CSVEGTSGRTDTQYF. In DNA, the CDR3 is TGCAGCGTTGAAGGGACTAGCGGGCGCACAGATACGCAGTATTTT.

This chain joins TRBV7-3 and TRBJ2-1, with 7 nucleotides matching TRBD2. In germline, CDR1 is SGHTA, CDR2 FQGTGA. The V segment lost 5 bases and the J segment 0 bases; nucleotides outside the gene matches: 13. The CDR3 extends over 18 amino acids. For the CDR3, the DNA is TGTGCCAGCAGCGCCCGGCCCGGGGGGAGGGCCTCCTACAATGAGCAGTTCTTC. Residues: CASSARPGGRASYNEQFF. The whole variable domain, remainder taken from reference TRBV7-3 and TRBJ2-1, is GAGVSQTPSNKVTEKGKYVELRCDPISGHTALYWYRQSLGQGPEFLIYFQGTGAADDSGLPNDRFFAVRPEGSVSTLKIQRTERGDSAVYLCASSARPGGRASYNEQFFGPGTRLTVL.

J is TRBJ1-1 and V is TRBV20-1, with D hard to call. V was shortened by 5 bases and J by 2 bases, with 3 bases between the two germline ends. CDR3 size: 10 residues. Germline loops: CDR1 DFQATT, CDR2 SNEGSKA (reference sequence). This CDR3 reads CSALNTEAFF. The CDR3 DNA sequence: TGCAGTGCTCTTAACACTGAAGCTTTCTTT.

The chain links TRBV12-3 or TRBV12-4 to TRBJ2-7; D remains ambiguous. The CDR3 is 13 amino acids. Trimming left V 4 bases short and J 7 bases short, with 14 bases between. CDR3 amino acids: CASSYLSSGEQYF. Written as DNA, the CDR3 is TGTGCCAGCAGTTATTTAAGCTCCGGAGAGCAGTACTTC.